The TCR beta chain under discussion was sequenced for a study of blood T cell repertoires in COVID-19 (dated by TCRdb to 2018 to 2020). Turning to the overall study: Samples covering the acute and convalescent phases of COVID-19 were provided by collaborators in the United States, Italy and Spain. The material from the prospective study consisted of cDNA or gDNA derived from T cells, B-cell-depleted T cells, or PBMCs. Deeply sampled blood TCRbeta repertoires from subjects exposed to, actively infected with, or recovered from COVID-19 were included in the dataset. The repertoires were released in a freely available public database meant as a resource for research on the immune response to SARS-CoV-2. Samples came from the ongoing ImmuneRACE study (first 160 participants) plus 1,254 subjects from 6 global collaborators. Nearly every sample came with metadata listing a de-identified subject ID, COVID-19 status, age in years and sex. Where available, HLA class I and class II types were taken from metadata supplied by the sample provider and were not determined by assay-based typing.

A remark on this clone: Its antigen is still unknown. Qualities for individual bases were not recorded, and no much larger clone is one base off.

Collaborating institutions collected whole blood in K2EDTA tubes following their own protocols. Collaborator samples were shipped for TCRbeta analysis as frozen whole blood, isolated PBMCs, or DNA extracted from either sample type. Results the study describes overall, beyond this receptor: Clinical and demographic metadata were provided uncurated, with the amount varying by source and participant.

TCRbeta CDR3 regions were amplified from genomic DNA by means of the immunoSEQ Assay, a bias-controlled multiplex PCR. Per the authors' processing: The number of nucleated cells in each sample was estimated by amplification of reference gene primers within the assay. To quantify the absolute abundance of each unique TCRbeta CDR3 rearrangement, sequence reads were collapsed and filtered. For each sample, productive Simpson clonality was calculated as the square root of Simpson's diversity index across productive rearrangements. TCRdb provides this immuneACCESS table in a form limited to in-frame rearrangements. Some clones are lacking; in checked studies, under half of them reflect an unresolved V gene, and why the rest are absent is not known. V and J calls and clone size are copied from that table; D and trimming were computed from the DNA. The sample has more than 100,000 clones on record, 86% of them singletons. About 4.5% of the sample is held by the ten biggest clonotypes.

The CDR3 sequence holds 15 residues, the cysteine and phenylalanine included. The sequence is cut down to CDR3 DNA, 45 bases in frame from base 1. For CDR1 and CDR2, the germline V gene lists ENHRY and SYGVKD. At the junction V is shortened by 11 bases and J by 3 bases; bases outside the gene matches: 12. Sequences were obtained from peripheral blood. The sequence came from a man between 40 and 49 years old with acute or convalescent COVID-19. The rearranged segments are TRBV10-3 and TRBJ2-1; 8 nucleotides in the junction match TRBD2. The sequence in DNA is TGTGCCTCGACCAGCAGCGGGAGATTCTACAATGAGCAGTTCTTC. It translates to CASTSSGRFYNEQFF.